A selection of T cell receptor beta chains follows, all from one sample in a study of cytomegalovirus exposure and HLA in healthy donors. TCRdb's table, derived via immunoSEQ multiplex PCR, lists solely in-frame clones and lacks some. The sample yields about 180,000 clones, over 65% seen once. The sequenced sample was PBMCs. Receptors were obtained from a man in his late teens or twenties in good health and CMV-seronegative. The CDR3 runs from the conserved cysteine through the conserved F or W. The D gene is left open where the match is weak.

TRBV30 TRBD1 CAWTGGGKLFF
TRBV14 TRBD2 CASSQDLGGLAVSPYEQYF
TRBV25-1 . CASSEAYSGNTIYF
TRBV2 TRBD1 CASKIGTGGGDTQYF
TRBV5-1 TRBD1 CASSPSTGSSYGYTF
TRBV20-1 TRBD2 CSAGGYNEQFF
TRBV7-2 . CASSPHGLRGGTEAFF
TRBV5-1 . CASSLAGRSGYTF
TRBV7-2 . CASSLEGAGALTGELFF
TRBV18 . CASSPTQGNYGYTF
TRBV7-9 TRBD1 CASSSSANRDSLFQPQHF
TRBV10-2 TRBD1 CASIGGDRGYEQYF
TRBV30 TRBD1 CAWSSGTGVYEQYF
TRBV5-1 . CASGRGDNNEQFF
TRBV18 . CASSPVGGGNEQFF
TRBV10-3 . CAITTWGGDTNYEQYF
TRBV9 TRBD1 CASRPGDSSTDTQYF
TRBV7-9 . CASSSQATGANVLTF
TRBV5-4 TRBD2 CASSAPGLARDTQYF
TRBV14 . CASSHRAVATEAFF
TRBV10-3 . CAISAAGETGELFF
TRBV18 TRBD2 CASSQPGLALETQYF
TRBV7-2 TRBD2 CASSLTGGPYNEQFF
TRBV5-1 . CASSLHLNTEAFF
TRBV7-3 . CASSLTGGEQYF
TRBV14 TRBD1 CASSPTRDRAGEKLFF
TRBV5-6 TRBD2 CASSTWTSGSRDNEQFF
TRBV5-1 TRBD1 CASSLDRGSGNTIYF
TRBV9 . CASSPRTNYEQYF
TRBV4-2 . CASSQMLGGRGSTTGELFF
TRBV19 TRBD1 CASTVQGARTEAFF
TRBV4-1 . CASSQVWSGTDTQYF
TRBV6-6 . CASRGGRGVLADTQYF
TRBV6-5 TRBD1 CASSYSRQGPGNTIYF
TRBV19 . CASSTQAGGNTIYF
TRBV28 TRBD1 CASRIGGLGAFF
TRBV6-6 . CASSYGAYNEKLFF
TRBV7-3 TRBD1 CASSLTFLGQGARNTEAFF
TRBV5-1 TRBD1 CASSPGQGAFGNTIYF
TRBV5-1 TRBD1 CASRQGQHTEAFF
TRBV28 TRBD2 CASSLAGRGSYEQYF
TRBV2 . CASRDRSYGYTF
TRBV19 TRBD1 CASSPTGGKTEAFF
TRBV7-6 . CASSLGPNEQYF
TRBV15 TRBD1 CATSRGQGETQYF
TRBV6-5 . CASKEEGTEAFF
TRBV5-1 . CASSLRSSLTYEQYF
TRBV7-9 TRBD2 CASSPWGGNTDTQYF
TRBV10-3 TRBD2 CAISESGGGGVYNEQFF
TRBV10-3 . CAINSGGLGYGYTF
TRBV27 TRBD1 CASSLVSDRGLYNEQFF
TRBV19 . CASKTTLGAYEQYF
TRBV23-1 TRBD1 CASSPQVDRGYSGEQYF
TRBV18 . CASSPTSSPISNQPQHF
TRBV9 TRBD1 CASRPYDRENTEAFF
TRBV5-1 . CASSLGGTTNTEAFF
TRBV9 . CASSVAPEATEAFF
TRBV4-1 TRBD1 CASSQGDRAFYNEQFF